This TCR beta chain emerged from a study of OX40 agonist ivuxolimab in advanced cancers. The overall study: Patients in dose escalation had liver, melanoma, kidney or head and neck cancers. Partial responses were observed in three patients, of whom one had hepatocellular carcinoma and two had cutaneous melanoma.

Study outcomes and limitations: CD4+ and CD8+ blood T cells expanded clonally by week 6 at 0.1 to 3.0 mg/kg.

Concerning this clone: Its target is not known.

Assay: immunoSEQ multiplex PCR; the TCRdb copy retains only in-frame clones and omits some. The sample lists roughly 73,000 clones, approximately 81% occurring once. With 5 bases removed from V and 0 bases from J, the gap between germline ends came to 10 bases. Germline CDR1 SGHAT, CDR2 FQNNGV. CDR3 size: 14 residues. The origin of this receptor is an adult with an advanced solid tumor such as melanoma, head and neck, liver or kidney cancer. Specimen: CD4+ or CD8+ T cells sorted from blood, collected in a trial of the OX40 agonist ivuxolimab. The V and J genes are TRBV11-2 and TRBJ1-2; D ambiguous. CDR3 loop: CASSHPGSNYGYTF. DNA of the CDR3: TGTGCCAGCAGCCACCCGGGATCTAACTATGGCTACACCTTC.